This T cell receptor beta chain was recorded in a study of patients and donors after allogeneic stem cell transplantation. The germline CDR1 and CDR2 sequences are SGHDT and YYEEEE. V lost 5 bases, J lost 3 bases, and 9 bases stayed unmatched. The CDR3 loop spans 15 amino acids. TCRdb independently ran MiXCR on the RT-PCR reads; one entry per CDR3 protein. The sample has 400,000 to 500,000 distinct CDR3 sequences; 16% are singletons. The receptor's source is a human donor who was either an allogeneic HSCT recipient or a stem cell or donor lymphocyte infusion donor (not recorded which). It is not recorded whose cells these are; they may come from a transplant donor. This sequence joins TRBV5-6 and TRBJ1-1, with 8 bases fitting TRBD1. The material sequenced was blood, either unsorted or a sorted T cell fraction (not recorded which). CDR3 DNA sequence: TGTGCCAGCAGGAGGAGGGGACAGGACTACACTGAAGCTTTCTTT. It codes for CASRRRGQDYTEAFF.